Listed below are T cell receptor beta chains from one sample, sequenced in a study of Ad26.COV2.S vaccination and SARS-CoV-2 variants. Clones were read by immunoSEQ multiplex PCR, and TCRdb kept only the in-frame ones, dropping some. The data show 300,000 to 400,000 clones, with less than 90% seen just once and 6.4% held by the top ten. The source was peripheral blood, collected in a trial of Ad26.COV2.S vaccine versus placebo. All receptors come from a person aged 18 to 65 who received the Ad26.COV2.S COVID-19 vaccine or a placebo. The conserved cysteine and the conserved F or W are not part of the CDR3 here.

>TRBV2|TRBJ2-7
ASIGGSAWEQY
>TRBV7-9|TRBJ1-5
ASSRGQDGNQPQH
>TRBV18|TRBJ2-5
ASSPAREVRETQY
>TRBV27|TRBJ1-1
ASSFQGVNTEAF
>TRBV2|TRBJ1-1
ASGGEMNTEAF
>TRBV19|TRBJ2-1
ASSIRLADNEQF
>TRBV11-3|TRBJ2-7
ASSPRTSVDEQY
>TRBV18|TRBJ1-1
ASSSGQGRTEAF
>TRBV30|TRBJ1-5
AWAPLGPNQPQH
>TRBV2|TRBJ2-7
ASSERYEQY
>TRBV7-2|TRBJ1-4
ASSDLGEKLF
>TRBV18|TRBJ2-1
ASSPPAREQF
>TRBV6-5|TRBJ2-5
ASGTSGSRGETQY
>TRBV7-2|TRBJ1-1
ASSLDGGPGAVGNTEAF
>TRBV30|TRBJ2-5
AWRAFGVETQY
>TRBV4-1|TRBJ2-3
ASSQEGTDTQY
>TRBV7-2|TRBJ2-5
ASSGLGMAGGGQTQY
>TRBV3-1/TRBV3-2|TRBJ2-1
ASSPDPGLAGNEQF
>TRBV15|TRBJ1-3
ATSVKVSGNTIY
>TRBV7-2|TRBJ2-1
ASSVDRDNEQF
>TRBV10-3|TRBJ2-7
AISELYEQY
>TRBV28|TRBJ2-7
ASTDGPYEQY
>TRBV6-5|TRBJ2-7
AIRNERQTNYEQY
>TRBV7-9|TRBJ1-4
ASNLKGAGEKLF
>TRBV7-2|TRBJ1-2
ASSSMIQGSGYT
>TRBV15|TRBJ1-4
ATSRLSNEKLF
>TRBV2|TRBJ1-6
ASTGIRGVDSPLH
>TRBV5-8|TRBJ2-6
ASSRTTGSSLLWANVLT
>TRBV6-4|TRBJ1-2
ASRNREIRGYT
>TRBV28|TRBJ1-1
ASSPVTLGYRLNTEAF
>TRBV19|TRBJ2-7
ASSTSPGTYEQY
>TRBV6-5|TRBJ1-5
ASSLTGVGQPQH
>TRBV7-2|TRBJ2-1
ASTPGGRSAYNEQF
>TRBV10-3|TRBJ2-7
AISSSAGDYEQY
>TRBV7-2|TRBJ1-1
ASSLYRSTEAF
>TRBV7-9|TRBJ1-3
ASSLVGSGNTIY
>TRBV6-5|TRBJ2-7
ASSYSSNPAEQY
>TRBV27|TRBJ1-2
ASSLDRGLYGYT
>TRBV7-2|TRBJ1-5
ASSQRNNQPQH
>TRBV7-6|TRBJ1-3
ASSSDGSSGNTIY
>TRBV9|TRBJ2-1
ASSVKGTSGGVPPSYNEQF
>TRBV3-1/TRBV3-2|TRBJ1-5
ASSQGRQGLYSNQPQH
>TRBV6-5|TRBJ2-7
ASTGTAIYEQY
>TRBV7-6|TRBJ2-1
ASSLGLASYNEQF
>TRBV11-2|TRBJ2-2
ASSLGLFVNTGELF
>TRBV5-1|TRBJ2-7
ASSLEGRAAEQY
>TRBV5-1|TRBJ2-3
ASSRASTDTQY
>TRBV28|TRBJ2-7
ASSSSWRTSGRAYEQY